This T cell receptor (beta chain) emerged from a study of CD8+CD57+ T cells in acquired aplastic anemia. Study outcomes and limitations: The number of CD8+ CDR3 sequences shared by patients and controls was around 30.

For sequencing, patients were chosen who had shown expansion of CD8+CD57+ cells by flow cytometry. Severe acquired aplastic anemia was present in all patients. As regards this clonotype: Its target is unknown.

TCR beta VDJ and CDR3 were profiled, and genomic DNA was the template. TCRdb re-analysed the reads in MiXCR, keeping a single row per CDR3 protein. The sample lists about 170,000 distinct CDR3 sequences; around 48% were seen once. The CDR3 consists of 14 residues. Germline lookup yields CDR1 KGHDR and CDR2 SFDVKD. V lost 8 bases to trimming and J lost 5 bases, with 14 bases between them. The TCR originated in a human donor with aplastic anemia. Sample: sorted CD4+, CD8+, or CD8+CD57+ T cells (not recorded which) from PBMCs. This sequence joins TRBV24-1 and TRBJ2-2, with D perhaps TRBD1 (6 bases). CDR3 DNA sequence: TGTGCCACCACAGGAACCGGGACAACCGGGGAGCTGTTTTTT. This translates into CATTGTGTTGELFF.